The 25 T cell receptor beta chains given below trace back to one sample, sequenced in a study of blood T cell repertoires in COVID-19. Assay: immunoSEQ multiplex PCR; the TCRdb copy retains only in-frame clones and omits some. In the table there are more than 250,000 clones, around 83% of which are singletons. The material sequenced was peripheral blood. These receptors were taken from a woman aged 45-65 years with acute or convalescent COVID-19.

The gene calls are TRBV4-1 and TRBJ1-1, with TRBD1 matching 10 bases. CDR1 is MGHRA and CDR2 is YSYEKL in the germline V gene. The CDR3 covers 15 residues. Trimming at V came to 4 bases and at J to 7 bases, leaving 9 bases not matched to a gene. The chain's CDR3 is CASSPLGQGSNEAFF. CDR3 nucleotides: TGCGCCAGCAGCCCCTTGGGACAGGGGAGTAATGAAGCTTTCTTT.

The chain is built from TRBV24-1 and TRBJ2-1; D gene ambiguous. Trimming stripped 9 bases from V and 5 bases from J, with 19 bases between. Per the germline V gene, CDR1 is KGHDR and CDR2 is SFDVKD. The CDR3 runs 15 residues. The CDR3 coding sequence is TGTGCCACCGCGTCCCCCAAGGCAGACAACAATGAGCAGTTCTTC. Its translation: CATASPKADNNEQFF.

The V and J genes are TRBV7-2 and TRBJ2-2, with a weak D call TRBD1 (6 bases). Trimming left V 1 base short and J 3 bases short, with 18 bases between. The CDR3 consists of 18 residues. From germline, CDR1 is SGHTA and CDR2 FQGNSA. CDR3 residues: CASSLEPLAGVYTGELFF. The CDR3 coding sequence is TGTGCCAGCAGCTTAGAGCCTTTAGCAGGGGTATACACCGGGGAGCTGTTTTTT.

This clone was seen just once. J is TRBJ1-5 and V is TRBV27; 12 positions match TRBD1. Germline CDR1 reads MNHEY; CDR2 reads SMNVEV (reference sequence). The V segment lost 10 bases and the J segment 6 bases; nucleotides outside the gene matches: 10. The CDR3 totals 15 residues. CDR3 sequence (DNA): TGTGCCACCAGGGGGGGGACAGGGGGCGGTCAGCCCCAGCATTTT. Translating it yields CATRGGTGGGQPQHF.

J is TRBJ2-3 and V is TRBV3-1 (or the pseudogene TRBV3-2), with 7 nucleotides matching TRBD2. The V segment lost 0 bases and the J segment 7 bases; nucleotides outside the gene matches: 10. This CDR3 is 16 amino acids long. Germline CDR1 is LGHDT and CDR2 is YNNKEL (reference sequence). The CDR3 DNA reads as TGTGCCAGCAGCCAAGATCGGGGGAGGGCCTCTTATACGCAGTATTTT. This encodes CASSQDRGRASYTQYF.

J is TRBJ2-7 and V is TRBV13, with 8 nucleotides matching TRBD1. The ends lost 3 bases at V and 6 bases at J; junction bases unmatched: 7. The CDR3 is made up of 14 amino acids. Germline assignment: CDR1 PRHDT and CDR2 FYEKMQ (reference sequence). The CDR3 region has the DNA TGTGCCAGCAGCTTGGGGACAGGAGGGCTCGAGCAGTACTTC. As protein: CASSLGTGGLEQYF.

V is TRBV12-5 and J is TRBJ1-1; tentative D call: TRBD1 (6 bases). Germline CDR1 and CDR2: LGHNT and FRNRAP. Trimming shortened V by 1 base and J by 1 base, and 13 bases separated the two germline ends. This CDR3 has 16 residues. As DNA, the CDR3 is TGTGCTAGTGGTTTGGGAGGGACATGGTCGAACACTGAAGCTTTCTTT. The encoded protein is CASGLGGTWSNTEAFF.

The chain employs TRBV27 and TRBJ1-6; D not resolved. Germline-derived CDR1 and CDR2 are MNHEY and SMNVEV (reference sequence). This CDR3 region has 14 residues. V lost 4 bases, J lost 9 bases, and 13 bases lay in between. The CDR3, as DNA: TGTGCCAGCAGTTCGCGTTTGAACGGTTCACCCCTCCACTTT. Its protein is CASSSRLNGSPLHF.

Here the CDR3 DNA reads TGTGCCAGCAGTGATGCAGGGGTAGGTTACACTGAAGCTTTCTTT. It translates to CASSDAGVGYTEAFF. The genes are TRBV6-1 and TRBJ1-1; weak D call: TRBD1 (6 bases). Germline V gene data show CDR1 as MNHNS and CDR2 as SASEGT. Deletions cut 3 bases from V and 3 bases from J, with 14 bases between. The CDR3 contains 15 residues.

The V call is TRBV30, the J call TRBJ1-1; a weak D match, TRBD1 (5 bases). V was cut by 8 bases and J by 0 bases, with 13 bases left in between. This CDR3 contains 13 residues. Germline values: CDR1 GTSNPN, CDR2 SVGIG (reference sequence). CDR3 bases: TGTGCCATGCCCCCAGGGATGAACACTGAAGCTTTCTTT. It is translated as CAMPPGMNTEAFF.

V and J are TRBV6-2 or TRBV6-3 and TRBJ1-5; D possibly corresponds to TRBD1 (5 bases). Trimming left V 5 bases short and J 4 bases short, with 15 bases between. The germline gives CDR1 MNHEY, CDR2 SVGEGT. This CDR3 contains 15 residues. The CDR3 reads CASSPAGGRNQPQHF. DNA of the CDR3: TGTGCCAGCAGTCCCGCCGGGGGACGGAATCAGCCCCAGCATTTT.

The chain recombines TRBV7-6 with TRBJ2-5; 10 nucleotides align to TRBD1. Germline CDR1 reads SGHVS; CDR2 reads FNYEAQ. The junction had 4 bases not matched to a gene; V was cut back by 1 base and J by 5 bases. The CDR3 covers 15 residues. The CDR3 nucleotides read TGTGCCAGCAGCTTAGGAGGGACAGGGGACGAGACCCAGTACTTC. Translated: CASSLGGTGDETQYF. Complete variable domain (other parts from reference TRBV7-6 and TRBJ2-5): GAGVSQSPRYKVTKRGQDVALRCDPISGHVSLYWYRQALGQGPEFLTYFNYEAQQDKSGLPNDRFSAERPEGSISTLTIQRTEQRDSAMYRCASSLGGTGDETQYFGPGTRLLVL.

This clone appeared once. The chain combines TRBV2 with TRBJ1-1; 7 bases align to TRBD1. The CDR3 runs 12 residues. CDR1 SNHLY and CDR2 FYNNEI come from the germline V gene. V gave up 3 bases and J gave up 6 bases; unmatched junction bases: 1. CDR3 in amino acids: CASSDGTAEAFF. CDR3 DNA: TGTGCCAGCAGTGACGGGACAGCTGAAGCTTTCTTT.

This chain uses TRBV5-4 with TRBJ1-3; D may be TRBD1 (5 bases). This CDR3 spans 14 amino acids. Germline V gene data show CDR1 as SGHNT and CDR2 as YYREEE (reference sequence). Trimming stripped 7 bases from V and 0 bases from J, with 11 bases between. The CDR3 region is CASGAGSSGNTIYF. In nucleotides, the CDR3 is TGTGCCAGCGGGGCCGGAAGCTCTGGAAACACCATATATTTT. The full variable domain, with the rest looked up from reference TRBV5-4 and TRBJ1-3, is ETGVTQSPTHLIKTRGQQVTLRCSSQSGHNTVSWYQQALGQGPQFIFQYYREEENGRGNFPPRFSGLQFPNYSSELNVNALELDDSALYLCASGAGSSGNTIYFGEGSWLTVV.

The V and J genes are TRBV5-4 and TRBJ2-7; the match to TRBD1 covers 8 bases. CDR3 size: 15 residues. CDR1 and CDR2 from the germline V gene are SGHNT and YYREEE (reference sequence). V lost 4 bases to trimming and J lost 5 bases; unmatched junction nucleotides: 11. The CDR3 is CASSLGTGRLDEQYF. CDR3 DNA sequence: TGTGCCAGCAGCCTTGGGACAGGCCGCCTCGACGAGCAGTACTTC.

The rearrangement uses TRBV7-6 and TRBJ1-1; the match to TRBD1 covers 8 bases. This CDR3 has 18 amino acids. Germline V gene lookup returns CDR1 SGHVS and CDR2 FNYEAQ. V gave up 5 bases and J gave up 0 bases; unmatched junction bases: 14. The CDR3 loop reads CASSGEDRERAVNTEAFF. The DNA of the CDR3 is TGTGCCAGCAGCGGAGAGGACAGGGAGCGAGCGGTGAACACTGAAGCTTTCTTT.

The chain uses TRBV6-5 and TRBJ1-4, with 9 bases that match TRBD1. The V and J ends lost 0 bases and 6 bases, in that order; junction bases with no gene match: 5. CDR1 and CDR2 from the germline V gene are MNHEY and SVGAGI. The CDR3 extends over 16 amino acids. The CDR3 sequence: CASSYSETGGDEKLFF. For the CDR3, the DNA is TGTGCCAGCAGTTACTCCGAGACAGGGGGTGATGAAAAACTGTTTTTT.

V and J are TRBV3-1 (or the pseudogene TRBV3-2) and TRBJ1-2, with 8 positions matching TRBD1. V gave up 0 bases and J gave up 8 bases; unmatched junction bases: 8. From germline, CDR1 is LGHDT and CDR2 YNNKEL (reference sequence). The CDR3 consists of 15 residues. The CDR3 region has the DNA TGTGCCAGCAGCCAAGATAGGGGACAGGTCTCCGGCTACACCTTC. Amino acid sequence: CASSQDRGQVSGYTF.

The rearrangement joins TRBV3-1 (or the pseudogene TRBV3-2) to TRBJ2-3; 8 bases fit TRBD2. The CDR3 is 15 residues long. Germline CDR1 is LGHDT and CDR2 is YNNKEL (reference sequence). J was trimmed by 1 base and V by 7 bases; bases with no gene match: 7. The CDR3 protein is CASKSGSQRTDTQYF. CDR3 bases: TGTGCCAGCAAAAGCGGGAGCCAACGCACAGATACGCAGTATTTT.

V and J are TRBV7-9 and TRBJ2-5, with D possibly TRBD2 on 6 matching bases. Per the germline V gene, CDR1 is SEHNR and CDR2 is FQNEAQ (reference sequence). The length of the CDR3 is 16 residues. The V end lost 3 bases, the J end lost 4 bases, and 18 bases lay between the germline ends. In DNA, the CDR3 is TGTGCCAGCAGCTTCTACACTATGACTAGGGCAGAGACCCAGTACTTC. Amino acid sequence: CASSFYTMTRAETQYF.

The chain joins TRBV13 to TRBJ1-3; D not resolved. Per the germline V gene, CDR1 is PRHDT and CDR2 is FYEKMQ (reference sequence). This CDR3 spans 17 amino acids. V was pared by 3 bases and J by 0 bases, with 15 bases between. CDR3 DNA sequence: TGTGCCAGCAGCTTGGAGGTAGCGGGCCCCTCTGGAAACACCATATATTTT. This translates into CASSLEVAGPSGNTIYF.

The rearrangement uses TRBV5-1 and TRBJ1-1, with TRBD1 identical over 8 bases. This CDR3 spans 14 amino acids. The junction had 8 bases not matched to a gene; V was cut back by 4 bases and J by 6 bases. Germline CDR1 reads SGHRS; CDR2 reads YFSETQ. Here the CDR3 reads CASSPGQAAAEAFF. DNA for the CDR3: TGCGCCAGCAGCCCGGGACAGGCGGCGGCTGAAGCTTTCTTT.

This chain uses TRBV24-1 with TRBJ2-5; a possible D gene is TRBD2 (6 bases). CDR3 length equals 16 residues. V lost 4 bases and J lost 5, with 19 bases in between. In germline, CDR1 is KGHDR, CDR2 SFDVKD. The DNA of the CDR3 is TGTGCCACCAGTGACCCGGACGGACCCCGGGGGGAGACCCAGTACTTC. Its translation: CATSDPDGPRGETQYF.

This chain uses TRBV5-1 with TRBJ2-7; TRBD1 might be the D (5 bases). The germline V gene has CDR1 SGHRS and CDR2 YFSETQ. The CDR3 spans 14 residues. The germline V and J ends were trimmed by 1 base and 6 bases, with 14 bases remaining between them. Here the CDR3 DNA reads TGCGCCAGCAGCTTGTGGCAGGGCGGCTCCGAGCAGTACTTC. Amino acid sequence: CASSLWQGGSEQYF.

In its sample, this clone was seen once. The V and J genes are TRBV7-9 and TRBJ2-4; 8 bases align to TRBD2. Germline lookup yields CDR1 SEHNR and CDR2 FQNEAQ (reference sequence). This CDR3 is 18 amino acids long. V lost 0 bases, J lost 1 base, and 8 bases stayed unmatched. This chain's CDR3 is CASSLARGGGSAKNIQYF. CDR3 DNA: TGTGCCAGCAGCTTAGCTCGGGGCGGGGGGAGTGCCAAAAACATTCAGTACTTC.